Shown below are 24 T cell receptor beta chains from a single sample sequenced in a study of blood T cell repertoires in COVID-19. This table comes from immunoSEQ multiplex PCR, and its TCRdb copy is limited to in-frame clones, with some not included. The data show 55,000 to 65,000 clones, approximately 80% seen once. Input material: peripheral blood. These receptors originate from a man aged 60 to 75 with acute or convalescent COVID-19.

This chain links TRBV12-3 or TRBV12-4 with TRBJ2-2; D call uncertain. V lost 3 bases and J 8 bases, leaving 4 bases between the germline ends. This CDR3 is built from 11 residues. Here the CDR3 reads CASSFQGELFF. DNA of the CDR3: TGTGCCAGCAGTTTTCAGGGGGAGCTGTTTTTT.

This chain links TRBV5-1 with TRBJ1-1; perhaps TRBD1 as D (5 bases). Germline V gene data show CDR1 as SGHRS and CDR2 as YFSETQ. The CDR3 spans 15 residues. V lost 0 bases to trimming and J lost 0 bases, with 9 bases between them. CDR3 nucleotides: TGCGCCAGCAGCTTGGGTGCAGGGATGAACACTGAAGCTTTCTTT. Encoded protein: CASSLGAGMNTEAFF. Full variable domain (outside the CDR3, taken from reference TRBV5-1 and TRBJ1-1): KAGVTQTPRYLIKTRGQQVTLSCSPISGHRSVSWYQQTPGQGLQFLFEYFSETQRNKGNFPGRFSGRQFSNSRSEMNVSTLELGDSALYLCASSLGAGMNTEAFFGQGTRLTVV.

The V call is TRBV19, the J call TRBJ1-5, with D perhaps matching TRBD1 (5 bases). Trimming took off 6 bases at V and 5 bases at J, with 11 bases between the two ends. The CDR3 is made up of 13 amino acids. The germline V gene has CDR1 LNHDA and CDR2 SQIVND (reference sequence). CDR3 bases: TGTGCCAGTAGGGAGCAGGGTGATCAGCCCCAGCATTTT. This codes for CASREQGDQPQHF.

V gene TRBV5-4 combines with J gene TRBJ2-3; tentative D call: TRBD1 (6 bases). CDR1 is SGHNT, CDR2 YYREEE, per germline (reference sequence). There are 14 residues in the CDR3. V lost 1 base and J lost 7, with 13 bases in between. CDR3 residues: CASSLMGAGNTQYF. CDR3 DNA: TGTGCCAGCAGCTTGATGGGGGCCGGAAATACGCAGTATTTT.

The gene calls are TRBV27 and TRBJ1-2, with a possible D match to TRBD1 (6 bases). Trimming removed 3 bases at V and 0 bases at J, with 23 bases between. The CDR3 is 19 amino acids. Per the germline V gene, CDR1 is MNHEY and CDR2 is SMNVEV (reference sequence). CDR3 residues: CASSFVVPGQMRANYGYTF. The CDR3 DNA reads TGTGCCAGCAGTTTCGTGGTACCGGGACAAATGCGAGCTAACTATGGCTACACCTTC.

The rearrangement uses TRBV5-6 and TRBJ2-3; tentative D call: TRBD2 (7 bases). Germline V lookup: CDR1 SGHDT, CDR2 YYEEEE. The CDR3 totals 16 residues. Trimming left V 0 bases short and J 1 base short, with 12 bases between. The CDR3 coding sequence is TGTGCCAGCAGCTTGGTCCGGGGGGCACGCACAGATACGCAGTATTTT. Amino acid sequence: CASSLVRGARTDTQYF.

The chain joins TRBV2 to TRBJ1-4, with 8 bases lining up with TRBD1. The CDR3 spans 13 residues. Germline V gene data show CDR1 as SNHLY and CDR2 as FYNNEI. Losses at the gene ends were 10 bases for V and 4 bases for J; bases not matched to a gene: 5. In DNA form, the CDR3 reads TGTGCCACTCTACAGGGGGGTAATGAAAAACTGTTTTTT. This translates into CATLQGGNEKLFF.

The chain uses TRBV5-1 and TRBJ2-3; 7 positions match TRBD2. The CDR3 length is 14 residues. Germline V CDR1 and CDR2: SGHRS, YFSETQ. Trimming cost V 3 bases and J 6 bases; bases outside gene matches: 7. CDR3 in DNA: TGCGCCAGCAGCTATGTCAGGGAGGGGGATACGCAGTATTTT. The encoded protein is CASSYVREGDTQYF.

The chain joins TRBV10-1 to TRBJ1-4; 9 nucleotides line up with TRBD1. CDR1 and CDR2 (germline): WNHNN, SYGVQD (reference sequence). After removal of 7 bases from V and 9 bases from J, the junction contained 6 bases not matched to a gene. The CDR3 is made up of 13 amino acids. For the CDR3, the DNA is TGCGCCAGCACCGACAGGGGGTTTAAAAAACTGTTTTTT. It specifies CASTDRGFKKLFF.

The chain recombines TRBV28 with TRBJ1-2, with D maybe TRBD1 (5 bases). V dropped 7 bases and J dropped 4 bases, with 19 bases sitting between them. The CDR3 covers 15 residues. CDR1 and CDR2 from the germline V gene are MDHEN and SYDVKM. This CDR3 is CASKPGGVGSYGYTF. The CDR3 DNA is TGTGCCAGCAAGCCGGGGGGAGTGGGGAGCTATGGCTACACCTTC.

The CDR3 sequence: CASSQDGLGTDTQYF. CDR3 bases: TGCGCCAGCAGCCAAGACGGCCTAGGAACAGATACGCAGTATTTT. This chain joins TRBV4-1 and TRBJ2-3; unclear D gene. The CDR3 contains 15 residues. Germline CDR1 reads MGHRA; CDR2 reads YSYEKL. V was shortened by 0 bases and J by 3 bases, with 10 bases between the two germline ends.

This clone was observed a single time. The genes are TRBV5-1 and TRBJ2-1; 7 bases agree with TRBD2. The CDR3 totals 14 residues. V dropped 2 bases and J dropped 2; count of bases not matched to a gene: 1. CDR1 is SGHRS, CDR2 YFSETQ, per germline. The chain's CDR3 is CASSFAGAYNEQFF. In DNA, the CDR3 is TGCGCCAGCAGCTTTGCGGGGGCCTACAATGAGCAGTTCTTC.

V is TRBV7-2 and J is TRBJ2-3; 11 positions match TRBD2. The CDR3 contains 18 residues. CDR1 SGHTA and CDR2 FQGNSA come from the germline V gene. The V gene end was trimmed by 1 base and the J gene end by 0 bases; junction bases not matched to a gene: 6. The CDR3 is CASSLVRASGGSTDTQYF. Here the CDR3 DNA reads TGTGCCAGCAGCTTAGTAAGGGCTAGCGGGGGGAGCACAGATACGCAGTATTTT.

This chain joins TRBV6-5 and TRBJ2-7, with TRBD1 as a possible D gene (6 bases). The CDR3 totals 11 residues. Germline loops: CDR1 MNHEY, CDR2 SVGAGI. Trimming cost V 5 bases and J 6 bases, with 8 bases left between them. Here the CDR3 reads CASSRGGEQYF. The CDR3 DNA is TGTGCCAGCAGTAGAGGGGGCGAGCAGTACTTC.

CDR3 DNA: TGCAGCGTTGAGAGGTTGGGCACAGATACGCAGTATTTT. Its translation is CSVERLGTDTQYF. The chain couples TRBV29-1 to TRBJ2-3; D call uncertain. Germline CDR1 SQVTM, CDR2 ANQGSEA. There are 13 residues in the CDR3. The germline V and J ends were trimmed by 3 bases and 1 base, with 8 bases remaining between them.

CDR3: CARGQGRKSNYGYTF. The CDR3 DNA follows: TGCGCCAGAGGACAGGGGAGGAAGTCGAACTATGGCTACACCTTC. The chain combines TRBV10-1 with TRBJ1-2; 9 nucleotides line up with TRBD1. Per the germline V gene, CDR1 is WNHNN and CDR2 is SYGVQD (reference sequence). The CDR3 contains 15 residues. V was clipped by 9 bases and J by 2 bases; unmatched bases: 10.

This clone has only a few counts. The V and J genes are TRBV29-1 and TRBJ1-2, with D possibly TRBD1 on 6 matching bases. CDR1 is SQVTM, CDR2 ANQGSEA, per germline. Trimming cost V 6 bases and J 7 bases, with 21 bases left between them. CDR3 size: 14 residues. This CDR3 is CSVLAPQGLRGYTF. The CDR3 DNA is TGCAGCGTGTTGGCCCCACAGGGCTTGCGTGGCTACACCTTC.

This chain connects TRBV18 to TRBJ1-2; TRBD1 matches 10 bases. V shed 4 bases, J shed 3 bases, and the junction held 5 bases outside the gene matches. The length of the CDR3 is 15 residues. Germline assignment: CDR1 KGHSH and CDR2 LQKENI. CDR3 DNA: TGTGCCAGCTCACGGACCGGGACAGGGGACTATGGCTACACCTTC. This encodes CASSRTGTGDYGYTF.

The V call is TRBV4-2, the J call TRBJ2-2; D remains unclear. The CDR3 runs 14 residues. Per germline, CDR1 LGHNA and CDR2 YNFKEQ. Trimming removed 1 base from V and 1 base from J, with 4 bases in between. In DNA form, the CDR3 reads TGTGCCAGCAGCCAAGCCTTGAACACCGGGGAGCTGTTTTTT. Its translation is CASSQALNTGELFF.

As DNA, the CDR3 is TGCAGCGTTGAAGATCGGACAGACTATGGCTACACCTTC. It translates to CSVEDRTDYGYTF. The chain uses TRBV29-1 and TRBJ1-2; a possible D gene is TRBD1 (6 bases). With 0 bases removed from V and 3 bases from J, the gap between germline ends came to 8 bases. Germline-derived CDR1 and CDR2 are SQVTM and ANQGSEA. The CDR3 spans 13 residues.

CDR3 nucleotides: TGCAGCGTTTTCAACCGGGACAGGGTGCCTGAAGCTTTCTTT. Encoded protein: CSVFNRDRVPEAFF. This sequence joins TRBV29-1 and TRBJ1-1; 9 nucleotides line up with TRBD1. CDR3 size: 14 residues. V gave up 5 bases and J gave up 6 bases; unmatched junction bases: 10. Germline V gene lookup returns CDR1 SQVTM and CDR2 ANQGSEA.

This CDR3 is CASSLRDNGYTF. The CDR3 DNA reads as TGTGCCAGCAGTCTAAGGGACAATGGCTACACCTTC. The chain joins TRBV2 to TRBJ1-2; D is perhaps TRBD1 (6 bases). Trimming removed 5 bases at V and 6 bases at J, with 10 bases between. Germline V gene lookup returns CDR1 SNHLY and CDR2 FYNNEI. The CDR3 has 12 amino acids.

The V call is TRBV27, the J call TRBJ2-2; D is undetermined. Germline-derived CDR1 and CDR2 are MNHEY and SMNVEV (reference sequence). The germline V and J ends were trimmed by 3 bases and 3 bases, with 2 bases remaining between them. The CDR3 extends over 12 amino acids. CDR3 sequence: CASSFYTGELFF. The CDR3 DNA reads TGTGCCAGCAGTTTCTACACCGGGGAGCTGTTTTTT.

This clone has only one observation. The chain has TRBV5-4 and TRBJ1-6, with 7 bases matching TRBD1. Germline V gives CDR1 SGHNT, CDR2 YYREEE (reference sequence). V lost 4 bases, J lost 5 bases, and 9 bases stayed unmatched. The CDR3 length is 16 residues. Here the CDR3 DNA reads TGTGCCAGCAGCCACCTTGACAGGGAGCATAATTCACCCCTCCACTTT. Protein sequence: CASSHLDREHNSPLHF.